This is a list of T cell receptor beta chains from one sample in a study of cytomegalovirus exposure and HLA in healthy donors. Profiling relied on immunoSEQ multiplex PCR, and the TCRdb table lists in-frame clones only, not all of them. Among about 130,000 clones listed, roughly 80% were seen once. The sequenced sample was PBMCs. These receptors came from a man aged 18 to 29 in good health and CMV-seropositive. The CDR3 runs from the conserved cysteine through the conserved F or W. A D gene is named only where the DNA matches it firmly.

D gene: TRBD1; CDR3 length: 13; V gene: TRBV30; J gene: TRBJ1-3; CDR3 protein: CAWSGGQTHTIYF
D gene: .; CDR3 length: 13; V gene: TRBV10-1; J gene: TRBJ2-2; CDR3 protein: CASVYGEDGELFF
D gene: .; CDR3 length: 12; V gene: TRBV10-2; J gene: TRBJ2-5; CDR3 protein: CASTARQETQYF
D gene: TRBD1; CDR3 length: 14; V gene: TRBV6-1; J gene: TRBJ2-4; CDR3 protein: CASSVGDRANIQYF
D gene: TRBD1; CDR3 length: 15; V gene: TRBV5-1; J gene: TRBJ1-3; CDR3 protein: CASRDRTNSGNTIYF
D gene: TRBD2; CDR3 length: 17; V gene: TRBV5-1; J gene: TRBJ2-5; CDR3 protein: CASSLDRLAGVSETQYF
D gene: .; CDR3 length: 13; V gene: TRBV10-3; J gene: TRBJ1-3; CDR3 protein: CAVRGVSGNTIYF
D gene: TRBD1; CDR3 length: 16; V gene: TRBV7-2; J gene: TRBJ1-5; CDR3 protein: CASSLEDRGINQPQHF
D gene: TRBD2; CDR3 length: 14; V gene: TRBV5-4; J gene: TRBJ2-7; CDR3 protein: CASNDRGLAGEQYF
D gene: TRBD1; CDR3 length: 15; V gene: TRBV5-1; J gene: TRBJ2-3; CDR3 protein: CASSFPQGAADTQYF
D gene: TRBD1; CDR3 length: 15; V gene: TRBV30; J gene: TRBJ1-2; CDR3 protein: CAWIPSDRGREGYTF
D gene: .; CDR3 length: 17; V gene: TRBV5-1; J gene: TRBJ1-2; CDR3 protein: CASSFGVGGAMDYGYTF
D gene: .; CDR3 length: 13; V gene: TRBV5-1; J gene: TRBJ2-7; CDR3 protein: CASNSGISYEQYF
D gene: TRBD1; CDR3 length: 13; V gene: TRBV29-1; J gene: TRBJ1-1; CDR3 protein: CSVESLTGAEAFF
D gene: TRBD1; CDR3 length: 14; V gene: TRBV6-5; J gene: TRBJ1-2; CDR3 protein: CASSYRGLMDGYTF
D gene: .; CDR3 length: 16; V gene: TRBV7-9; J gene: TRBJ2-2; CDR3 protein: CASSPRDGGNTGELFF
D gene: TRBD2; CDR3 length: 17; V gene: TRBV12-5; J gene: TRBJ2-1; CDR3 protein: CASGSRLAGGHHNEQFF
D gene: .; CDR3 length: 13; V gene: TRBV11-2; J gene: TRBJ2-5; CDR3 protein: CASSLDFQETQYF
D gene: TRBD1; CDR3 length: 14; V gene: TRBV27; J gene: .; CDR3 protein: CTSSIGTGSYEQYF
D gene: TRBD2; CDR3 length: 14; V gene: TRBV5-6; J gene: TRBJ2-3; CDR3 protein: CASSLQLAGGSQYF
D gene: TRBD1; CDR3 length: 16; V gene: TRBV5-4; J gene: TRBJ1-2; CDR3 protein: CASSLEFGTADYGYTF
D gene: TRBD1; CDR3 length: 15; V gene: TRBV6-4; J gene: TRBJ2-5; CDR3 protein: CASSEGTGTVETQYF
D gene: TRBD2; CDR3 length: 18; V gene: TRBV12-5; J gene: TRBJ2-5; CDR3 protein: CASGLWGDGSGEQETQYF
D gene: TRBD1; CDR3 length: 14; V gene: TRBV2; J gene: TRBJ2-7; CDR3 protein: CASRDYGQGHEQYF
D gene: .; CDR3 length: 11; V gene: TRBV30; J gene: TRBJ1-2; CDR3 protein: CAWTVNYGYTF
D gene: TRBD2; CDR3 length: 15; V gene: TRBV11-3; J gene: TRBJ2-2; CDR3 protein: CASSYSGGNTGELFF
D gene: .; CDR3 length: 19; V gene: TRBV4-1; J gene: TRBJ1-3; CDR3 protein: CASSQYAGEEARSGNTIYF
D gene: .; CDR3 length: 15; V gene: TRBV7-2; J gene: TRBJ1-2; CDR3 protein: CASSFEGGHLYGYTF
D gene: TRBD1; CDR3 length: 13; V gene: TRBV30; J gene: TRBJ2-7; CDR3 protein: CAWTGQGVGEQYF
D gene: .; CDR3 length: 15; V gene: TRBV5-6; J gene: TRBJ1-5; CDR3 protein: CASSFSDRNNQPQHF
D gene: .; CDR3 length: 15; V gene: TRBV7-2; J gene: TRBJ1-4; CDR3 protein: CASSPGGSTNEKLFF
D gene: .; CDR3 length: 15; V gene: TRBV25-1; J gene: TRBJ2-5; CDR3 protein: CASSRDSDLQETQYF
D gene: .; CDR3 length: 12; V gene: TRBV18; J gene: TRBJ2-7; CDR3 protein: CASSPNSYEQYF
D gene: .; CDR3 length: 14; V gene: TRBV6-5; J gene: TRBJ2-3; CDR3 protein: CASSPGGDTDTQYF
D gene: .; CDR3 length: 18; V gene: TRBV19; J gene: TRBJ1-1; CDR3 protein: CASSLKAAGARINTEAFF
D gene: TRBD1; CDR3 length: 15; V gene: TRBV11-2; J gene: TRBJ1-4; CDR3 protein: CASSLRGLSDEKLFF
D gene: TRBD1; CDR3 length: 16; V gene: TRBV4-3; J gene: TRBJ2-3; CDR3 protein: CASSQGWTGGTDTQYF
D gene: TRBD1; CDR3 length: 13; V gene: TRBV29-1; J gene: TRBJ1-2; CDR3 protein: CSVSQRQGYGYTF
D gene: .; CDR3 length: 14; V gene: TRBV18; J gene: TRBJ1-4; CDR3 protein: CASSPSGEHEKLFF
D gene: TRBD1; CDR3 length: 15; V gene: TRBV18; J gene: TRBJ2-7; CDR3 protein: CASSPQGQGAYEQYF
D gene: .; CDR3 length: 14; V gene: TRBV6-5; J gene: TRBJ2-5; CDR3 protein: CASSPTRGGETQYF
D gene: TRBD2; CDR3 length: 17; V gene: TRBV5-1; J gene: TRBJ2-2; CDR3 protein: CASSGLAGVPNTGELFF
D gene: TRBD2; CDR3 length: 17; V gene: TRBV5-4; J gene: TRBJ2-2; CDR3 protein: CASSLGLAGAGTGELFF
D gene: .; CDR3 length: 15; V gene: TRBV19; J gene: TRBJ2-5; CDR3 protein: CASSGASVSQETQYF
D gene: TRBD1; CDR3 length: 15; V gene: TRBV6-5; J gene: TRBJ2-3; CDR3 protein: CASSRGTGVTDTQYF
D gene: .; CDR3 length: 17; V gene: TRBV13; J gene: TRBJ2-5; CDR3 protein: CASSSKTTGEFQETQYF
D gene: TRBD1; CDR3 length: 17; V gene: TRBV14; J gene: TRBJ1-2; CDR3 protein: CASSQGQGERAVRGYTF
D gene: TRBD1; CDR3 length: 15; V gene: TRBV10-2; J gene: TRBJ2-7; CDR3 protein: CASSLDRGTFDEQYF
D gene: TRBD2; CDR3 length: 18; V gene: TRBV27; J gene: TRBJ2-3; CDR3 protein: CASSLIPGTSGAADTQYF
D gene: TRBD1; CDR3 length: 16; V gene: TRBV5-6; J gene: TRBJ1-6; CDR3 protein: CASSLGMETGRSPLHF
D gene: TRBD1; CDR3 length: 14; V gene: TRBV7-6; J gene: TRBJ1-4; CDR3 protein: CASSSGTGLEKLFF
D gene: .; CDR3 length: 14; V gene: TRBV30; J gene: TRBJ1-6; CDR3 protein: CAWSYPRDNSPLHF
D gene: .; CDR3 length: 19; V gene: TRBV4-1; J gene: TRBJ1-5; CDR3 protein: CASSQEEGRVSFGDQPQHF
D gene: TRBD2; CDR3 length: 15; V gene: TRBV2; J gene: TRBJ2-3; CDR3 protein: CASAVLGDYTDTQYF